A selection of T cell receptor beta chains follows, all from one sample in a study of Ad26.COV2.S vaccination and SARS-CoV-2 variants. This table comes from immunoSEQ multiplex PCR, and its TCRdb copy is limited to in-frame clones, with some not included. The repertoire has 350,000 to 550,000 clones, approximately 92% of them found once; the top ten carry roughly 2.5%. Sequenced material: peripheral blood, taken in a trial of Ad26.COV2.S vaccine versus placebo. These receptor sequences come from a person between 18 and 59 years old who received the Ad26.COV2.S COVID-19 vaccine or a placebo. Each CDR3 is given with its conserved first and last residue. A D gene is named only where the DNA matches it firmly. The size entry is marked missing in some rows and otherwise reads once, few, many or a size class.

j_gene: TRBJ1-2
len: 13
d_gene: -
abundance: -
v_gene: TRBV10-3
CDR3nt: TGTGCCAGCAGTGGGTTAGGATCCTATGGCTACACCTTC
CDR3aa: CASSGLGSYGYTF

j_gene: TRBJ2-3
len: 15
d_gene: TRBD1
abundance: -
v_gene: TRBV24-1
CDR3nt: TGTGCCACCAGCTCCGGGACAGGGCCCACAGATACGCAGTATTTT
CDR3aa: CATSSGTGPTDTQYF

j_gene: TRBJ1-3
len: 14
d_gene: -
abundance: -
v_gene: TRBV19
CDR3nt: TGTGCCAGTAGTGCCGGAAACTCTGGAAACACCATATATTTT
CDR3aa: CASSAGNSGNTIYF

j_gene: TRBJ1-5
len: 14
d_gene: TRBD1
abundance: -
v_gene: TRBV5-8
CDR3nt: TGTGCCAGCAGCGAACAGGGGAGCAATCAGCCCCAGCATTTT
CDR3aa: CASSEQGSNQPQHF

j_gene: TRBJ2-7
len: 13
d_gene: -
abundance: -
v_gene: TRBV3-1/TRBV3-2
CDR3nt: TGTGCCAGCACCAGGGGGGAGGGGGTCGAGCAGTACTTC
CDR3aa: CASTRGEGVEQYF

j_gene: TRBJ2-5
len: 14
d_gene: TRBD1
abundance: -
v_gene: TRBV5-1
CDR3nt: TGCGCCAGCAACCTCGGACAGGACCAAGAGACCCAGTACTTC
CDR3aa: CASNLGQDQETQYF

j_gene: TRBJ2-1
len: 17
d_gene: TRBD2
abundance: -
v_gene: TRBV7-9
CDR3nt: TGTGCCAGCAGCGGAGCGGGGGACAAAAGCTCCTACAATGAGCAGTTCTTC
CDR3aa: CASSGAGDKSSYNEQFF

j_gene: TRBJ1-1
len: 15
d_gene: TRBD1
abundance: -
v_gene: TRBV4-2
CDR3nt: TGTGCCAGCAGTCCTCTACAGGGGGCAGGAACTGAAGCTTTCTTT
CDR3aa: CASSPLQGAGTEAFF

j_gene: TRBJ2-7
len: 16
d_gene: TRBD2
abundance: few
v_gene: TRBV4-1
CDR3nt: TGCGCCAGCAGCCAACGAGGGACTAGCCCCTCCTACGAGCAGTACTTC
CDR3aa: CASSQRGTSPSYEQYF

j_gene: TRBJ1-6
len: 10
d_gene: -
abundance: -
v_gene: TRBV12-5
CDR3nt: TGTGCTAGTGGCCCCGGCCCTGTCTACTTT
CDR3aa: CASGPGPVYF

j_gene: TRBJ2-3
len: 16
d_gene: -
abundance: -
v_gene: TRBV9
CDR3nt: TGTGCCAGCAGCCCTATAGGGGGGCGGGGCTCAGATACGCAGTATTTT
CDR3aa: CASSPIGGRGSDTQYF

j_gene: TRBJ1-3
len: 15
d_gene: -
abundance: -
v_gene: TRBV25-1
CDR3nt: TGTGCCAGCAGTGATTCTGGAAACTCTGGAAACACCATATATTTT
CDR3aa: CASSDSGNSGNTIYF

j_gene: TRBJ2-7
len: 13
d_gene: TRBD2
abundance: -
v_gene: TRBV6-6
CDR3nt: TGTGCCAGCACCCGGACTAGCGGGAGCGAGCAGTACTTC
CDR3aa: CASTRTSGSEQYF

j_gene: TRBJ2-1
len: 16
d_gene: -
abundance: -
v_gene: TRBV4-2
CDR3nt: TGTGCCAGCAGCCACCCTTCCCGGACCGGAATCAATGAGCAGTTCTTC
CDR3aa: CASSHPSRTGINEQFF

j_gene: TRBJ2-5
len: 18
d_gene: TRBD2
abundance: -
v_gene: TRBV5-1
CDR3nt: TGCGCCAGCAGCTGGCCGGGACTAGCGACCATGTACCAAGAGACCCAGTACTTC
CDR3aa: CASSWPGLATMYQETQYF

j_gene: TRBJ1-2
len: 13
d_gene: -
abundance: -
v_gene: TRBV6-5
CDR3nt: TGTGCCAGCAGAGATGGACCCGCCCATGGCTACACCTTC
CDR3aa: CASRDGPAHGYTF

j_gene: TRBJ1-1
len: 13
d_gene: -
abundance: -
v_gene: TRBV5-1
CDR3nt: TGCGCCAGCAGAGTAGGGAGGAACACTGAAGCTTTCTTT
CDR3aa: CASRVGRNTEAFF

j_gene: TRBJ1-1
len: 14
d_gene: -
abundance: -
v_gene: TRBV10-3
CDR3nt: TGTGCCATCAGTGAGTCTCAGGCTTCCATTGAAGCTTTCTTT
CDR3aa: CAISESQASIEAFF

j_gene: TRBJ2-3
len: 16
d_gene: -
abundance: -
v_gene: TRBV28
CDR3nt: TGTGCCAGCAGTTTCTACGGCGGGGCCGCCACAGATACGCAGTATTTT
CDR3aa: CASSFYGGAATDTQYF

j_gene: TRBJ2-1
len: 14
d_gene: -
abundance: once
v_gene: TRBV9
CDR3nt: TGTGCCAGCAGCGTAACAGGGAGAGTTTATGAGCAGTTCTTC
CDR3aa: CASSVTGRVYEQFF

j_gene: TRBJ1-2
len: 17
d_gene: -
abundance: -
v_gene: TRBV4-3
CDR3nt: TGCGCCAGCAGCCGAGAGGCCAGGGCAGGTGGTGGCTATGGCTACACCTTC
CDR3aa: CASSREARAGGGYGYTF

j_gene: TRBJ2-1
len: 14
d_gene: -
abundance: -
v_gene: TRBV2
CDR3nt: TGTGCCAGTACAAGCGAGAGCTCCTACAATGAGCAGTTCTTC
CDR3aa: CASTSESSYNEQFF

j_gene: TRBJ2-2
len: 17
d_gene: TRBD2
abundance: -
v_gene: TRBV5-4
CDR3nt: TGTGCCAGCAGTTCGACTAGCGGGGGGGCTCACACCGGGGAGCTGTTTTTT
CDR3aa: CASSSTSGGAHTGELFF

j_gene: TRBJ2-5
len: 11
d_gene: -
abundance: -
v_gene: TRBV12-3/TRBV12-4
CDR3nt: TGTGCCAGCAGTCACAAGGAGACCCAGTACTTC
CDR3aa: CASSHKETQYF

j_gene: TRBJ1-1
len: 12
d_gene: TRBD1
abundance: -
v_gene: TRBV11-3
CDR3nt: TGTGCCAGCTGGGCGGGACAGGGGGGAGCTTTCTTT
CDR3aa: CASWAGQGGAFF

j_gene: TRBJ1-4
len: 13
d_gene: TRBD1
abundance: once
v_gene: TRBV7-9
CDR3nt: TGTGCCAGCAGGAGGGACAGGGTTGAAAAACTGTTTTTT
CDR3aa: CASRRDRVEKLFF